This TCR beta chain emerged from a study of cytomegalovirus exposure and HLA in healthy donors. Study results and caveats: TCR beta chains numbering some 160 were designated cytomegalovirus-associated. In a later analysis, parvovirus B19, influenza, CMV and Epstein-Barr virus appeared linked to several top co-occurrence clusters. Confirmation in vitro established that a few CMV-associated chains were specific for CMV antigens. With later analysis, a missense DCLRE1C variant became linked to TCR beta V- and J-gene trimming.

Germline CDR1 MNHNS, CDR2 SASEGT. This CDR3 contains 8 residues. As regards this clone: What it recognizes is unknown. Germline and junction disagree at one end, which may indicate a read error.

The PCR employed 60 Vbeta primers together with 13 Jbeta primers. Sequenced by immunoSEQ multiplex PCR; TCRdb stores in-frame clones only, minus some. The sample contains about 210,000 clones, under 85% of which appear only once. Input material: PBMCs. This receptor was obtained from a woman aged 50 to 60 in good health and CMV-seropositive. This rearrangement joins TRBV6-1 to TRBJ2-7, with TRBD2 as a possible D gene (5 bases). The CDR3 loop is CAAEDDSF. CDR3 sequence (DNA): TGTGCCGCGGAGGACGACTCCTTC.